A selection of T cell receptor beta chains follows, all from one sample in a study of a mutant IDH1 vaccine in newly diagnosed glioma. No antigens are known for them. The table came from immunoSEQ multiplex PCR; TCRdb's copy has only in-frame clones and leaves some out. Of around 100,000 clones in the sample, about nine tenths were seen once. The sample consisted of PBMCs, taken from a glioma patient whose treatment included an IDH1 peptide vaccine. The receptor set was obtained from a woman aged 45-65 years with glioma. Both conserved end residues are part of each CDR3. D genes are given only for firm matches. Some rows have no size entry. The others give once, few or many, or a class for an expanded clone.

>.|.|TRBJ1-2|TRBV28
CATSEANYGYTF
TGTGCAACCAGCGAAGCTAACTATGGCTACACCTTC
>.|.|TRBJ2-1|TRBV23-1
CASSQSNRVYNEQFF
TGCGCCAGCAGTCAATCGAACAGGGTGTACAATGAGCAGTTCTTC
>.|.|TRBJ1-1|TRBV6-5
CASSRDRLNTEAFF
TGTGCCAGCAGTAGAGACAGACTGAACACTGAAGCTTTCTTT
>.|TRBD1|TRBJ1-2|TRBV27
CASSLQTGGSYGYTF
TGTGCCAGCAGTTTACAGACAGGGGGCTCCTATGGCTACACCTTC
>.|TRBD2|TRBJ2-7|TRBV18
CASSPRTSGYEQYF
TGTGCCAGCTCACCGCGGACTAGCGGCTACGAGCAGTACTTC
>few|TRBD1|TRBJ1-2|TRBV25-1
CASSKSGQTNYGYTF
TGTGCCAGCAGTAAATCGGGACAGACTAACTATGGCTACACCTTC
>.|.|TRBJ1-2|TRBV9
CASSVEQGNGYTF
TGTGCCAGCAGCGTAGAACAGGGAAATGGCTACACCTTC
>.|.|TRBJ2-3|TRBV5-1
CASSYGSFTDTQYF
TGCGCCAGCAGCTATGGGTCTTTCACAGATACGCAGTATTTT
>once|.|TRBJ1-2|TRBV28
CASSAPNGQYLGYTF
TGTGCCAGCAGTGCCCCCAACGGACAGTATCTGGGCTACACCTTC
>.|.|TRBJ2-4|TRBV30
CAWGFGNIQYF
TGTGCCTGGGGGTTTGGAAACATTCAGTACTTC
>once|.|TRBJ2-4|TRBV28
CASSFREAKNIQYF
TGTGCCAGCAGTTTCCGGGAGGCCAAAAACATTCAGTACTTC
>.|.|TRBJ2-7|TRBV28
CASSLFRAYEQYF
TGTGCCAGCAGTTTATTCAGAGCCTACGAGCAGTACTTC
>once|TRBD2|TRBJ2-7|TRBV5-1
CASSLEPAGGYEQYF
TGCGCCAGCAGCTTGGAGCCAGCGGGAGGCTACGAGCAGTACTTC
>.|.|TRBJ2-7|TRBV7-3
CASSLGGTSSYEQYF
TGTGCCAGCAGCTTAGGCGGGACGAGCTCCTACGAGCAGTACTTC
>.|TRBD2|TRBJ2-1|TRBV10-1
CASSDSLAGRVEQFF
TGCGCCAGCAGTGATTCACTAGCGGGAAGGGTTGAGCAGTTCTTC
>.|.|TRBJ2-5|TRBV7-9
CASSSTWEETQYF
TGTGCCAGCAGCTCAACCTGGGAAGAGACCCAGTACTTC
>.|TRBD1|TRBJ2-7|TRBV6-5
CASSWGDRAPEQYF
TGTGCCAGCAGTTGGGGGGACAGGGCTCCCGAGCAGTACTTC
>.|.|TRBJ1-4|TRBV30
CAWSPGTETNEKLFF
TGTGCCTGGAGCCCCGGGACGGAAACAAATGAAAAACTGTTTTTT
>few|.|TRBJ1-2|TRBV19
CASTDWGTANYGYTF
TGTGCCAGTACCGATTGGGGGACGGCTAACTATGGCTACACCTTC
>.|.|TRBJ2-7|TRBV28
CASSLFPARGPYEQYF
TGTGCCAGCAGTTTATTCCCAGCCCGCGGCCCCTACGAGCAGTACTTC
>.|TRBD1|TRBJ2-2|TRBV5-1
CASSHRDSNTGELFF
TGCGCCAGCAGCCACCGGGACAGTAACACCGGGGAGCTGTTTTTT
>few|.|TRBJ2-2|TRBV5-6
CASSIYQGRSNTGELFF
TGTGCCAGCAGTATTTATCAGGGACGGTCCAACACCGGGGAGCTGTTTTTT
>.|.|TRBJ1-1|TRBV28
CASSGPGVTEAFF
TGTGCCAGCAGTGGACCGGGGGTTACTGAAGCTTTCTTT
>.|.|TRBJ1-5|TRBV28
CASDVGNQPQHF
TGTGCCAGCGACGTAGGCAATCAGCCCCAGCATTTT
>.|TRBD1|TRBJ1-2|TRBV29-1
CSVTGQATGYTF
TGCAGCGTCACGGGACAGGCGACTGGCTACACCTTC
>.|.|TRBJ2-2|TRBV28
CASSLRNGELFF
TGTGCCAGCAGTTTAAGGAACGGGGAGCTGTTTTTT
>.|.|TRBJ2-6|TRBV9
CASSVGGSGANVLTF
TGTGCCAGCAGCGTGGGTGGCTCTGGGGCCAACGTCCTGACTTTC
>once|.|TRBJ1-4|TRBV30
CAWSDPGTTLSEKLFF
TGTGCCTGGAGTGATCCAGGAACAACCTTAAGTGAAAAACTGTTTTTT
>.|.|TRBJ1-5|TRBV28
CASSSDRLDQPQHF
TGTGCCAGCAGCTCAGACAGGCTGGATCAGCCCCAGCATTTT
>.|.|TRBJ1-1|TRBV7-3
CASSLRQMTEAFF
TGTGCCAGCAGCTTAAGACAGATGACTGAAGCTTTCTTT
>.|.|TRBJ1-1|TRBV2
CASRPGGTVNTEAFF
TGTGCCAGCAGGCCCGGGGGGACGGTGAACACTGAAGCTTTCTTT
>.|.|TRBJ2-7|TRBV28
CASSFRGGGGEQYF
TGTGCCAGCAGTTTCCGAGGGGGAGGCGGCGAGCAGTACTTC
>.|TRBD1|TRBJ1-6|TRBV7-9
CASSSSPGQGAGALHF
TGTGCCAGCAGCTCTTCCCCGGGACAGGGGGCAGGGGCCCTCCACTTT
>.|TRBD1|TRBJ1-1|TRBV14
CASSQYQTGATEAFF
TGTGCCAGCAGCCAATACCAGACAGGGGCCACTGAAGCTTTCTTT
>.|.|TRBJ1-4|TRBV18
CASSRQLEANEKLFF
TGTGCCAGCTCACGGCAACTGGAGGCTAATGAAAAACTGTTTTTT
>.|.|TRBJ2-7|TRBV6-5
CASSNRVIQSEQYF
TGTGCCAGCAGCAACAGGGTCATCCAAAGCGAGCAGTACTTC
>once|.|TRBJ1-2|TRBV2
CASPIGIYGYTF
TGTGCCAGCCCTATAGGCATCTATGGCTACACCTTC
>.|TRBD1|TRBJ1-1|TRBV29-1
CSVEGTTGANTEAFF
TGCAGCGTTGAAGGCACTACAGGGGCGAACACTGAAGCTTTCTTT
>.|.|TRBJ2-7|TRBV30
CAWSVIVGVGEQYF
TGTGCCTGGAGTGTCATAGTGGGAGTGGGCGAGCAGTACTTC
>few|TRBD1|TRBJ1-1|TRBV9
CASSPGQATNTEAFF
TGTGCCAGCAGCCCGGGACAGGCTACGAACACTGAAGCTTTCTTT
>.|.|TRBJ2-7|TRBV19
CASSSPGTTYEQYF
TGTGCCAGTAGTAGCCCAGGGACAACCTACGAGCAGTACTTC
>.|.|TRBJ2-6|TRBV18
CASSPRADSGANVLTF
TGTGCCAGCTCACCAAGGGCAGACTCTGGGGCCAACGTCCTGACTTTC
>.|TRBD2|TRBJ2-1|TRBV7-3
CASSLGTSGSGREQFF
TGTGCCAGCAGCTTAGGGACTAGCGGATCGGGGAGGGAGCAGTTCTTC
>.|.|TRBJ2-5|TRBV2
CASNRDKLQETQYF
TGTGCCAGCAACCGGGACAAACTCCAAGAGACCCAGTACTTC
>.|.|TRBJ1-2|TRBV30
CAWSVGSGYGYTF
TGTGCCTGGAGTGTAGGCAGTGGCTATGGCTACACCTTC
>.|.|TRBJ2-1|TRBV15
CATAQRKNNEQFF
TGTGCCACCGCACAGCGGAAGAACAATGAGCAGTTCTTC
>.|.|TRBJ2-7|TRBV5-6
CASSFLTGYEQYF
TGTGCCAGCAGCTTCCTGACAGGCTACGAGCAGTACTTC
>.|.|TRBJ1-1|TRBV20-1
CSASHTEAFF
TGCAGTGCTTCCCATACTGAAGCTTTCTTT
>few|TRBD2|TRBJ2-7|TRBV30
CAWSVLGGRAKNYEQYF
TGTGCCTGGAGTGTACTTGGCGGGAGGGCCAAGAACTACGAGCAGTACTTC
>once|.|TRBJ2-7|TRBV6-1
CATLSGVIYEQYF
TGTGCCACCCTATCAGGGGTCATCTACGAGCAGTACTTC
>.|.|TRBJ1-2|TRBV29-1
CSLAQGRWGTYGYTF
TGCAGCCTCGCCCAGGGGAGGTGGGGAACATATGGCTACACCTTC